These 32 T cell receptor beta chains share one sample of origin, sequenced in a study of T cells after yellow fever vaccination (dated by TCRdb to between 2018 and 2021). In the paper's terms, the treatment or condition label means: live attenuated yellow fever vaccine strain. The library relied on 5' RACE. The sequencing machine was an Illumina NovaSeq 6000. In TCRdb, the public reads were trimmed at Q25 with fastp and aligned with MiXCR, with productive beta chains retained. Identical CDR3 proteins give one entry, which carries the most common genes and DNA. Across this sample there are a few hundred thousand distinct CDR3 sequences, with around 5.2% seen only once. The ten largest clones capture less than 3.5% of the sample. This material consisted of CD4+ T cells sorted from PBMCs, taken on the day of the yellow fever booster vaccination. The receptors originated from a man younger than 35 who received the YFV17D yellow fever vaccine.

The chain employs TRBV3-1 and TRBJ2-3; D perhaps matches TRBD1 (6 bases). CDR1 is LGHDT and CDR2 is YNNKEL in the germline V gene (reference sequence). The CDR3 runs to 15 residues. V lost 4 bases and J 2 bases, leaving 13 bases between the germline ends. For the CDR3, the DNA is TGTGCCAGCAGCCTTCGGACAGACAACACAGATACGCAGTATTTT. Its translation is CASSLRTDNTDTQYF.

The chain joins TRBV7-2 to TRBJ1-5; D call uncertain. The ends were cut back, 2 bases at V and 6 bases at J, with 14 bases in the middle. CDR1 is SGHTA, CDR2 FQGNSA, per germline. The CDR3 extends over 15 amino acids. CDR3 DNA: TGTGCCAGCAGCTTAAGCCGCGGTGTGTCTCAGCCCCAGCATTTT. This encodes CASSLSRGVSQPQHF.

The CDR3 sequence: CASSFGGVTDTQYF. The CDR3 DNA reads TGCGCCAGCAGCTTTGGGGGCGTGACAGATACGCAGTATTTT. The chain employs TRBV5-1 and TRBJ2-3; D possibly corresponds to TRBD1 (6 bases). The CDR3 loop spans 14 amino acids. V lost 2 bases and J lost 3, with 10 bases in between. The germline CDR1 and CDR2 sequences are SGHRS and YFSETQ. The full variable domain, completed using reference TRBV5-1 and TRBJ2-3, is KAGVTQTPRYLIKTRGQQVTLSCSPISGHRSVSWYQQTPGQGLQFLFEYFSETQRNKGNFPGRFSGRQFSNSRSEMNVSTLELGDSALYLCASSFGGVTDTQYFGPGTRLTVL.

This clonotype was recorded many times. This chain uses TRBV12-3 or TRBV12-4 with TRBJ1-1; no clear D. The CDR3 contains 14 residues. Trimming took off 6 bases at V and 0 bases at J, with 11 bases between the two ends. CDR3 DNA: TGTGCCAGCAGCTTGAAAGGGTTGAACACTGAAGCTTTCTTT. Protein sequence: CASSLKGLNTEAFF.

The chain recombines TRBV20-1 with TRBJ1-5; D is ambiguous. The CDR3 runs to 14 residues. V was shortened by 1 base and J by 11 bases, with 18 bases between the two germline ends. Germline assignment: CDR1 DFQATT and CDR2 SNEGSKA (reference sequence). The CDR3 loop is CSARARALLSSQHF. As DNA, the CDR3 is TGCAGTGCTAGAGCTCGGGCTCTCCTCTCGTCCCAGCATTTT.

The gene calls are TRBV5-4 and TRBJ2-2; the D gene is possibly TRBD1 (5 bases). Looked up from germline, CDR1 is SGHNT and CDR2 is YYREEE (reference sequence). The CDR3 totals 15 residues. V was clipped by 0 bases and J by 6 bases, with 12 bases between them. The CDR3 protein is CASSLAERGPGELFF. Written as DNA, the CDR3 is TGTGCCAGCAGCTTGGCAGAAAGGGGCCCCGGGGAGCTGTTTTTT. The full variable domain, in which reference TRBV5-4 and TRBJ2-2 provide the parts outside the CDR3, is ETGVTQSPTHLIKTRGQQVTLRCSSQSGHNTVSWYQQALGQGPQFIFQYYREEENGRGNFPPRFSGLQFPNYSSELNVNALELDDSALYLCASSLAERGPGELFFGEGSRLTVL.

This clonotype was seen at least ten times. The rearrangement links TRBV14 to TRBJ2-7; TRBD1 aligns across 9 bases. The CDR3 loop spans 14 amino acids. The germline V gene encodes CDR1 SGHDN and CDR2 FVKESK. With 4 bases clipped from V and 4 bases from J, the junction kept 5 bases outside the gene matches. CDR3 loop: CASSPSTGGYEQYV. CDR3 nucleotide sequence: TGTGCCAGCAGCCCCTCGACAGGGGGGTACGAGCAGTACGTC.

This clonotype was recorded at least ten times. The chain couples TRBV18 to TRBJ2-1, with TRBD2 identical over 10 bases. The CDR3 is 15 residues long. V gave up 0 bases and J gave up 9 bases; unmatched junction bases: 5. CDR1 KGHSH and CDR2 LQKENI come from the germline V gene. The CDR3 nucleotides read TGTGCCAGCTCACCACCCCAGCGGGGGGGCGGTGAGCAGTTCTTC. Residues: CASSPPQRGGGEQFF.

Ten or more counts support this clonotype. The chain has TRBV29-1 and TRBJ2-1; 7 bases fit TRBD2. After removal of 7 bases from V and 7 bases from J, the junction contained 10 bases not matched to a gene. CDR3 length equals 13 residues. Germline assignment: CDR1 SQVTM and CDR2 ANQGSEA. CDR3 sequence (DNA): TGCAGCGGCGAGCGGGGCGGGGGTAATGAGCAGTTCTTC. This translates into CSGERGGGNEQFF.

The rearrangement joins TRBV4-1 to TRBJ2-3, with a tentative D call TRBD1 (6 bases). With 3 bases removed from V and 5 bases from J, the gap between germline ends came to 18 bases. CDR1 and CDR2 from the germline V gene are MGHRA and YSYEKL. The CDR3 is 16 residues long. CDR3 in amino acids: CASSQPNRASRDTQYF. Here the CDR3 DNA reads TGCGCCAGCAGCCAGCCGAACAGGGCCTCGAGAGATACGCAGTATTTT.

The table lists this clonotype with a few counts. This chain uses TRBV7-3 with TRBJ2-1; D unresolved. CDR3 size: 15 residues. V lost 1 base and J 4 bases, leaving 11 bases between the germline ends. Germline CDR1 reads SGHTA; CDR2 reads FQGTGA. The CDR3 reads CASSLIGGIYNEQFF. CDR3 nucleotide sequence: TGTGCCAGCAGCTTAATCGGCGGTATATACAATGAGCAGTTCTTC.

This rearrangement joins TRBV6-2 or TRBV6-3 to TRBJ1-1; 8 bases align to TRBD1. Germline V gene data show CDR1 as MNHEY and CDR2 as SVGEGT. The V segment lost 2 bases and the J segment 1 base; nucleotides outside the gene matches: 3. CDR3 length equals 15 residues. The CDR3 sequence is CASSYAGTGNTEAFF. CDR3 DNA sequence: TGTGCCAGCAGTTACGCCGGGACAGGGAACACTGAAGCTTTCTTT.

This clonotype was observed a few times. The J gene is TRBJ1-5, the V gene TRBV12-3 or TRBV12-4; D remains ambiguous. The CDR3 is made up of 13 amino acids. V was shortened by 2 bases and J by 9 bases, with 11 bases between the two germline ends. CDR3 bases: TGTGCCAGCAGTTTAAATTTGTGGGGGCCCCAGCATTTT. It translates to CASSLNLWGPQHF.

This clonotype was seen more than once but under ten times. The chain employs TRBV27 and TRBJ2-1; perhaps TRBD1 as D (6 bases). The CDR3 is made up of 13 amino acids. Trimming shortened V by 6 bases and J by 11 bases, and 17 bases separated the two germline ends. Germline V gene lookup returns CDR1 MNHEY and CDR2 SMNVEV (reference sequence). The CDR3 DNA sequence: TGTGCCAGCAGCCGCCTACAGGGTCCTCAGCAGTTCTTC. As protein: CASSRLQGPQQFF.

This sequence joins TRBV7-2 and TRBJ2-2; maybe TRBD1 (5 bases). Trimming removed 3 bases from V and 6 bases from J, with 11 bases in between. Germline CDR1 is SGHTA and CDR2 is FQGNSA. The CDR3 spans 14 residues. CDR3 region: CASSFRQGSGELFF. As DNA, the CDR3 is TGTGCCAGCAGCTTTAGGCAGGGCTCCGGGGAGCTGTTTTTT.

This clonotype was recorded a few times. This rearrangement joins TRBV11-3 to TRBJ2-1, with 9 bases identical to TRBD1. This CDR3 has 15 residues. V dropped 4 bases and J dropped 0; count of bases not matched to a gene: 1. CDR1 SGHNT and CDR2 YENEEA come from the germline V gene. CDR3 loop: CASSSGQGSYNEQFF. CDR3 nucleotides: TGTGCCAGCAGCTCGGGACAGGGCTCCTACAATGAGCAGTTCTTC.

This clonotype has more than one count but fewer than ten. V is TRBV6-2 or TRBV6-3 and J is TRBJ2-5, with D maybe TRBD1 (5 bases). Germline-derived CDR1 and CDR2 are MNHEY and SVGEGT. V shed 5 bases and J shed 1 base, with 17 bases lying between them. The CDR3 has 16 residues. The CDR3 nucleotides are TGTGCCAGCAGTCGAATCACAGGAATGACCCAAGAGACCCAGTACTTC. Its protein is CASSRITGMTQETQYF.

This clonotype has ten or more counts. The V call is TRBV28, the J call TRBJ2-7; 10 nucleotides align to TRBD2. V trimming: 6 bases; J trimming: 1 base; junction bases outside the gene matches: 6. The germline CDR1 and CDR2 sequences are MDHEN and SYDVKM. The CDR3 length is 15 residues. CDR3 bases: TGTGCCAGCAGAGGCGAGACTAGCGGGTCCTACGAGCAGTACTTC. It encodes CASRGETSGSYEQYF.

This clonotype was detected many times. J is TRBJ1-3 and V is TRBV10-3; weak D call: TRBD1 (5 bases). Trimming left V 3 bases short and J 7 bases short, with 10 bases between. The CDR3 sequence is 13 residues long. Germline-derived CDR1 and CDR2 are ENHRY and SYGVKD. CDR3 residues: CAISERQGNTIYF. The CDR3 DNA is TGTGCCATCAGTGAAAGGCAGGGTAACACCATATATTTT.

The sample holds many counts of this clonotype. V and J are TRBV7-3 and TRBJ2-3, with D possibly being TRBD1 (7 bases). Trimming removed 5 bases at V and 0 bases at J, with 15 bases between. CDR3 length: 16 amino acids. Germline CDR1 and CDR2: SGHTA and FQGTGA. The CDR3 loop reads CASSPQQGTSTDTQYF. In DNA form, the CDR3 reads TGTGCCAGCAGCCCCCAACAGGGGACTAGCACAGATACGCAGTATTTT.

This sequence joins TRBV10-3 and TRBJ2-5; TRBD1 or TRBD2 may be the D gene (6 bases each). The CDR3 runs to 13 residues. CDR1 and CDR2 (germline): ENHRY, SYGVKD. V lost 9 bases to trimming and J lost 2 bases, with 13 bases between them. The CDR3 sequence is CAIRQGGQETQYF. CDR3 DNA: TGTGCCATTCGACAAGGGGGGCAAGAGACCCAGTACTTC.

The chain recombines TRBV28 with TRBJ1-1, with D unclear. There are 12 residues in the CDR3. Between the trimmed V and J ends, which lost 5 bases and 5 bases, there was a span of 9 bases. Germline V gives CDR1 MDHEN, CDR2 SYDVKM. The DNA for the CDR3 is TGTGCCAGCAGTCCCCCCGGGACTGAAGCTTTCTTT. It encodes CASSPPGTEAFF.

The J gene is TRBJ1-2, the V gene TRBV4-2; the match to TRBD1 covers 7 bases. Germline V lookup: CDR1 LGHNA, CDR2 YNFKEQ. The CDR3 is 15 residues long. J was trimmed by 4 bases and V by 1 base; bases with no gene match: 6. CDR3 loop: CASSQGTGVGYGYTF. The CDR3 coding sequence is TGTGCCAGCAGCCAAGGCACAGGGGTCGGCTATGGCTACACCTTC.

This clonotype was detected only a few times. This rearrangement joins TRBV10-1 to TRBJ2-4; D call uncertain. The ends were cut back, 3 bases at V and 4 bases at J, with 10 bases in the middle. Germline loops: CDR1 WNHNN, CDR2 SYGVQD (reference sequence). This CDR3 has 14 amino acids. The CDR3 nucleotides read TGCGCCAGCAGTGATATAGGGTCAAAAAACATTCAGTACTTC. Amino acid sequence: CASSDIGSKNIQYF.

In its sample, this clonotype was seen a few times. J is TRBJ2-3 and V is TRBV6-1; D is possibly TRBD1 (5 bases). CDR1 MNHNS and CDR2 SASEGT come from the germline V gene. Trimming left V 7 bases short and J 3 bases short, with 20 bases between. CDR3 length: 16 residues. The CDR3 loop reads CASTRFDRKNTDTQYF. In DNA form, the CDR3 reads TGTGCCAGCACCCGCTTTGACAGAAAAAATACAGATACGCAGTATTTT.

This clonotype came up a few times. This chain links TRBV20-1 with TRBJ1-5; weak D call: TRBD1 (5 bases). The CDR3 extends over 13 amino acids. CDR1 and CDR2 from the germline V gene are DFQATT and SNEGSKA (reference sequence). Trimming took off 3 bases at V and 5 bases at J, with 11 bases between the two ends. CDR3 sequence reads: CSASLGGDQPQHF. In DNA, the CDR3 is TGCAGTGCTAGTTTGGGGGGAGATCAGCCCCAGCATTTT.

The V gene is TRBV7-3, the J gene TRBJ2-1; 8 bases are a match to TRBD2. CDR1 is SGHTA and CDR2 is FQGTGA in the germline V gene. The CDR3 is 13 amino acids. The V and J ends lost 5 bases and 5 bases, in that order; junction bases with no gene match: 2. The CDR3 is CASSRSGDNEQFF. The CDR3 bases are TGTGCCAGCAGCCGTAGCGGGGACAATGAGCAGTTCTTC.

The V call is TRBV20-1, the J call TRBJ2-5; no definite D call. The CDR3 length is 12 residues. V was cut by 3 bases and J by 7 bases, with 12 bases left in between. Germline assignment: CDR1 DFQATT and CDR2 SNEGSKA (reference sequence). CDR3 loop: CSASPPPGTQYF. The CDR3 DNA reads TGCAGTGCTAGTCCACCTCCAGGGACCCAGTACTTC.

The chain employs TRBV20-1 and TRBJ2-7, with D possibly being TRBD1 (6 bases). The CDR3 contains 12 residues. V was clipped by 7 bases and J by 7 bases, with 17 bases between them. The germline CDR1 and CDR2 sequences are DFQATT and SNEGSKA (reference sequence). The CDR3 is CSVKEGVSEQYF. The CDR3 coding sequence is TGCAGTGTTAAAGAGGGGGTCAGTGAGCAGTACTTC.

There are many counts of this clonotype. The rearrangement joins TRBV7-2 to TRBJ2-1; TRBD2 aligns across 10 bases. Germline V CDR1 and CDR2: SGHTA, FQGNSA. The CDR3 totals 18 residues. The V gene end was trimmed by 5 bases and the J gene end by 0 bases; junction bases not matched to a gene: 10. CDR3 in amino acids: CASSLAVAGGDSYNEQFF. The CDR3, as DNA: TGTGCCAGCAGCCTCGCCGTAGCGGGGGGAGACTCCTACAATGAGCAGTTCTTC. Using reference TRBV7-2 and TRBJ2-1 for the parts outside the CDR3, the full variable domain is GAGVSQSPSNKVTEKGKDVELRCDPISGHTALYWYRQSLGQGLEFLIYFQGNSAPDKSGLPSDRFSAERTGGSVSTLTIQRTQQEDSAVYLCASSLAVAGGDSYNEQFFGPGTRLTVL.

Many counts were recorded for this clonotype. The chain couples TRBV5-1 to TRBJ2-7; D uncertain. The V gene's germline CDR1 is SGHRS and CDR2 YFSETQ. The CDR3 is 12 residues long. V was trimmed by 1 base and J by 7 bases, leaving 9 bases between them. CDR3 loop: CASSLLGSEQYF. The DNA for the CDR3 is TGCGCCAGCAGCTTGCTTGGATCGGAGCAGTACTTC.

This clonotype was seen a few times. The rearrangement joins TRBV6-6 to TRBJ1-2, with D uncertain. V was pared by 8 bases and J by 8 bases, with 9 bases between. Germline V lookup: CDR1 MNHNY, CDR2 SVGAGI (reference sequence). The CDR3 runs 10 residues. The CDR3 DNA reads TGTGCCAGCTACGACCGGGGCTACACCTTC. Its protein product is CASYDRGYTF.